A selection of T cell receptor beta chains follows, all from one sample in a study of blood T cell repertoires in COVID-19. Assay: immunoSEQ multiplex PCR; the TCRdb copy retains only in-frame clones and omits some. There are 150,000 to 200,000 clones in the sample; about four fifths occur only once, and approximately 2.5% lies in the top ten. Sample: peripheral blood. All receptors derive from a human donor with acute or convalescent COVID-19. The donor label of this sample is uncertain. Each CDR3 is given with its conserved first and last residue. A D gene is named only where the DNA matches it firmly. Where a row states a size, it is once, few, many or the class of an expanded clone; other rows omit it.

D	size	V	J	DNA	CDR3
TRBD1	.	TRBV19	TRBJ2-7	TGTGCCAGTAGTCTATCCGGGACAGGGAAAACCTACGAGCAGTACTTC	CASSLSGTGKTYEQYF
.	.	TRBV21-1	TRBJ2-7	TGTGCCAGCAGCAAAGGGTATATCCCCGGAAACGCTAGTACCACCTACGAGCAGTACTTC	CASSKGYIPGNASTTYEQYF
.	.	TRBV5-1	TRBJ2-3	TGCGCCAGCAGCTCGTCATCTGCGGGAAAGGGCACAGATACGCAGTATTTT	CASSSSSAGKGTDTQYF
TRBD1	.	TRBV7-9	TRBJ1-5	TGTGCCAGCAGCTTAGGGGACAGGAGGAATCAGCCCCAGCATTTT	CASSLGDRRNQPQHF
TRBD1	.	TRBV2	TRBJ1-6	TGTGCCAGCTCCGTCGGGGCAGGGGGGCAATCACCCCTCCACTTT	CASSVGAGGQSPLHF
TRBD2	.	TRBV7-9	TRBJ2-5	TGTGCCAGCAGCCCGGGGACTAGCTGGGAGACCCAGTACTTC	CASSPGTSWETQYF
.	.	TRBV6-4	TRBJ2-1	TGTGCCAGCAGTGACTCGCTCGGGAGCCCCTACAATGAGCAGTTCTTC	CASSDSLGSPYNEQFF
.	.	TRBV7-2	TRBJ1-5	TGTGCCAGCAGCAAGGACCGGAGGAGCAATCAGCCCCAGCATTTT	CASSKDRRSNQPQHF
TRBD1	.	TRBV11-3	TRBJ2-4	TGTGCCAGCAGCCCCCGGCAGGGGGATAACATTCAGTACTTC	CASSPRQGDNIQYF
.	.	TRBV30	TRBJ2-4	TGTGCCTGGAGTGCCGGAGGAATTCAGTACTTC	CAWSAGGIQYF
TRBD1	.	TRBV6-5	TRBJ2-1	TGTGCCAGCAGCTGGGACAGCTACTTTAATGAGCAGTTCTTC	CASSWDSYFNEQFF
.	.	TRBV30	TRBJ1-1	TGTGCCTGGAGTGTAATACAGGGTGTTGGAGCTTTCTTT	CAWSVIQGVGAFF
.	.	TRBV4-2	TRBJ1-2	TGTGCCAGCAGCCAAGTTTGGGAGGGGGGAGTTAACTATGGCTACACCTTC	CASSQVWEGGVNYGYTF
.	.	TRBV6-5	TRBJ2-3	TGTGCCAGCAGCCCGCGTCCGCCCACAGATACGCAGTATTTT	CASSPRPPTDTQYF
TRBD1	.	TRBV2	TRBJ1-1	TGTGCCAGCAGTACCGACAGGGGGCAGGGCACTGAAGCTTTCTTT	CASSTDRGQGTEAFF
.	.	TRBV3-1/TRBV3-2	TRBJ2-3	TGTGCCAGCAGTGTAGCGGGCACAGATACGCAGTATTTT	CASSVAGTDTQYF
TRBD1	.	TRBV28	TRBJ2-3	TGTGCCAGTAGCCTAGGGGGCCTTATCACAGATACGCAGTATTTT	CASSLGGLITDTQYF
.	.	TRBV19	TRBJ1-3	TGTGCCAGTAGTATCTTACCCCCACTGAGCTCTGGAAACACCATATATTTT	CASSILPPLSSGNTIYF
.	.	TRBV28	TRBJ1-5	TGTGCCAGCAGTTCAGGCAATCAGCCCCAGCATTTT	CASSSGNQPQHF
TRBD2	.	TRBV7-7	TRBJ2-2	TGTGCCAGCAGCGCGACTAGCGGGGCGGCCGGGGAGCTGTTTTTT	CASSATSGAAGELFF
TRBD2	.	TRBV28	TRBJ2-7	TGTGCCAGCAGTTTATGGTCGCGGGGGTTACTCTACGAGCAGTACTTC	CASSLWSRGLLYEQYF
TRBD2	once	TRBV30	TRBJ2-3	TGTGCCTGGAGTTTGCTAGCGGGAGCCGCAGATACGCAGTATTTT	CAWSLLAGAADTQYF
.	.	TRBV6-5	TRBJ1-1	TGTGCCAGCAGCCAGGTTCGGATGAATGAAGCTTTCTTT	CASSQVRMNEAFF
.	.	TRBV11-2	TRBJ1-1	TGTGCCAGCAGTTCTGACGGGAAGAACACTGAAGCTTTCTTT	CASSSDGKNTEAFF
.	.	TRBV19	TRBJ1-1	TGTGCCAGTAGTGACCAACCGGGGTCTGAAGCTTTCTTT	CASSDQPGSEAFF
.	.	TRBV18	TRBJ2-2	TGTGCCAGCTCACCCAGGAACACCGGGGAGCTGTTTTTT	CASSPRNTGELFF
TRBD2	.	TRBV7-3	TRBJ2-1	TGTGCCAGCAGCTCAAGGACTAGCGGGGGGGACAATGAGCAGTTCTTC	CASSSRTSGGDNEQFF
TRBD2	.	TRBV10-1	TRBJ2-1	TGCGCCAGCAGTGAGGGACTAGCGAACAATGAGCAGTTCTTC	CASSEGLANNEQFF
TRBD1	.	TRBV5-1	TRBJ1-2	TGCGCCAGCAGCCCCGGACAGGGGGGAAGTCATGGCTACACCTTC	CASSPGQGGSHGYTF
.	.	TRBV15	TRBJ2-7	TGTGCCACCGCCTTCGAGAGCGTTTCCTACGAGCAGTACTTC	CATAFESVSYEQYF
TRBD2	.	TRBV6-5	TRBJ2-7	TGTGCCAGCAGTTCCCCGCGGGGGGGGTCATACGAGCAGTACTTC	CASSSPRGGSYEQYF
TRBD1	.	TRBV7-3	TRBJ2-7	TGTGCCAGCAGCTTAACCGGGACAGAGAGCTCCTACGAGCAGTACTTC	CASSLTGTESSYEQYF
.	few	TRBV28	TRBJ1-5	TGTGCCAGCAGTTTAGGGGCTATACCGGGTCAGCCCCAGCATTTT	CASSLGAIPGQPQHF
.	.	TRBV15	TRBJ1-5	TGTGCCACCAGTCCGCGGGGGTGGGGGCAGCCCCAGCATTTT	CATSPRGWGQPQHF
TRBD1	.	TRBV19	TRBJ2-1	TGTGCCAGTAGTCCCGGGACAGTTGAGCAGTTCTTC	CASSPGTVEQFF
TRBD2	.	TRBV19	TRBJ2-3	TGTGCCAGTAGTATAGGACTAGCGGGAGCAGATACGCAGTATTTT	CASSIGLAGADTQYF
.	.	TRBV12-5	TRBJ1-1	TGTGCTAGTGGTTTAGGACAGCTAATCACTGAAGCTTTCTTT	CASGLGQLITEAFF
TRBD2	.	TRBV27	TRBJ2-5	TGTGCCAGCAGTACGTACCCGGGACTAGCGGGGAAAGAGACCCAGTACTTC	CASSTYPGLAGKETQYF
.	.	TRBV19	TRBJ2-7	TGTGCCAGTAGTATAGGTGACACCGTTTACGAGCAGTACTTC	CASSIGDTVYEQYF
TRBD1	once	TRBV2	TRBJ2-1	TGTGCCAGCAGTGAATTAAGGACAGGGGGCGGCGATGAGCAGTTCTTC	CASSELRTGGGDEQFF
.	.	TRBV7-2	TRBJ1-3	TGTGCCAGCAGCTTAAACAGGGCTGGAAACACCATATATTTT	CASSLNRAGNTIYF
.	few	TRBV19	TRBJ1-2	TGTGCCAGTAGTACCCGGGAGACGCTCAACTATGGCTACACCTTC	CASSTRETLNYGYTF
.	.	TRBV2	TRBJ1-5	TGTGCCAGCAGTGACAGGCCCGGAGGGCAGCCCCAGCATTTT	CASSDRPGGQPQHF
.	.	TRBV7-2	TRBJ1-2	TGTGCCAGCAGCTTATTTTCGACAGTCTATGGCTACACCTTC	CASSLFSTVYGYTF
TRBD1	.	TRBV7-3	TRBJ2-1	TGTGCCAGCAGCACAGGGGCTTACAATGAGCAGTTCTTC	CASSTGAYNEQFF
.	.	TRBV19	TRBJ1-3	TGTGCCAGCGGTATCTCTGGAAACACCATATATTTT	CASGISGNTIYF
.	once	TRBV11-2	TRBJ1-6	TGTGCCAGCAGCTTCAGGGTGACGCCAAATTCACCCCTCCACTTT	CASSFRVTPNSPLHF
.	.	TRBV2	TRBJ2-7	TGTGCCAGCAGTGGCGCAGCGAAAGAGCAGTACTTC	CASSGAAKEQYF
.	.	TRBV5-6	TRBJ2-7	TGTGCCAGCAGCCGTGGGACATTCTACGAGCAGTACTTC	CASSRGTFYEQYF
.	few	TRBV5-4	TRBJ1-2	TGTGCCAGCAGCTTGGAACTAGGCAGGGGCTATGGCTACACCTTC	CASSLELGRGYGYTF
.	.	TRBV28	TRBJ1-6	TGTGCCAGCAGCCTTGGACAATTTAATTCACCCCTCCACTTT	CASSLGQFNSPLHF
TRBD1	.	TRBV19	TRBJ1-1	TGTGCCAGTAGGCATCGTATCCTCGGACAGGGGGCCCGGGCTGAAGCTTTCTTT	CASRHRILGQGARAEAFF
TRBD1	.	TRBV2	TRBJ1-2	TGTGCCAGTTCAACAGGGGGCGCGGACTATGGCTACACCTTC	CASSTGGADYGYTF
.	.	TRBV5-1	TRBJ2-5	TGCGCCAGCAGGGAGGGGGAGACCCAGTACTTC	CASREGETQYF
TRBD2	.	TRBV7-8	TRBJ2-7	TGTGCCAGCAGCCCTAGCGGATCTCTCTACGAGCAGTACTTC	CASSPSGSLYEQYF